Listed below are T cell receptor beta chains from one sample, sequenced in a study of T cells after posttransplantation cyclophosphamide. Sequencing was performed with immunoSEQ multiplex PCR; in TCRdb, only in-frame clones are kept and a portion is missing. The sample lists tens of thousands of clones; 86% were seen once. The specimen was PBMCs, collected around 53 weeks after allogeneic stem cell transplant with calcineurin inhibitor and methotrexate. Every receptor here comes from a female patient aged 30 to 40 who received an allogeneic stem cell transplant from an unrelated donor, was CMV-positive, and had acute and chronic GVHD. Some T cells may arise from the graft donor. Both conserved end residues are part of each CDR3. D genes are given only for firm matches. Expanded clones get a size class; other rows say once, few or many, or leave the size out.

d_call,clone_size,j_call,v_call,cdr3_nt,cdr3_aa
NA,NA,TRBJ2-3,TRBV7-9,TGTGCCAGCAGCTCATTTACGACTCAGATAACGCAGTATTTT,CASSSFTTQITQYF
NA,NA,TRBJ1-4,TRBV5-6,TGTGCCAGCAGGGTACAGGGCCTTAATGAAAAACTGTTTTTT,CASRVQGLNEKLFF
TRBD1,NA,TRBJ1-2,TRBV10-3,TGTGCCATAGGACAGGTTATTAACTATGGCTACACCTTC,CAIGQVINYGYTF
NA,once,TRBJ2-7,TRBV28,TGTGCCAGCAGCCCTGTCGGTGACGAGCAGTACTTC,CASSPVGDEQYF
TRBD1,NA,TRBJ1-5,TRBV7-8,TGTGCCAGCAGCGGCAGGGGGCAGAGCAATCAGCCCCAGCATTTT,CASSGRGQSNQPQHF
NA,NA,TRBJ2-3,TRBV5-1,TGCGCCAGCAGCGGCCAAGCGGGCTACACAGATACGCAGTATTTT,CASSGQAGYTDTQYF
TRBD1,NA,TRBJ2-7,TRBV7-9,TGTGCCAGCAGCCCAGTTTTGGGACAGGGGACCTACGAGCAGTACTTC,CASSPVLGQGTYEQYF
NA,NA,TRBJ2-1,TRBV7-9,TGTGCCAGCGGAGACAATGAGCAGTTCTTC,CASGDNEQFF
TRBD1,NA,TRBJ2-7,TRBV28,TGTGCCAGCAGTTTTTGGAGTGCCTCTGACAGGGGACTCTACGAGCAGTACTTC,CASSFWSASDRGLYEQYF
NA,NA,TRBJ1-1,TRBV5-1,TGCGCCAGCAGCTACGGACAACTCCCCACTGAAGCTTTCTTT,CASSYGQLPTEAFF
NA,NA,TRBJ2-1,TRBV5-1,TGCGCCAGCAGCTTTTCCCGACAGGCTCCCCCGGAGTTCTTC,CASSFSRQAPPEFF